This T cell receptor beta chain was observed in a study of T cell changes during pregnancy in multiple sclerosis. Germline-derived CDR1 and CDR2 are SNHLY and FYNNEI. J gave up 3 bases and V 6 bases, and 0 bases lay outside the gene matches. There are 12 residues in the CDR3. This clone was found many times. Method: immunoSEQ multiplex PCR; TCRdb's copy keeps in-frame clones and lacks some. The sample has more than 30,000 clones, approximately 86% seen once. J is TRBJ2-5 and V is TRBV2; TRBD1 agrees at 8 bases. The sequencing used CD8+ T cells from peripheral blood mononuclear cells, collected in the first trimester of pregnancy. This clonotype was sampled from a female donor with multiple sclerosis, enrolled in a pregnancy study. The CDR3 reads CASRDREETQYF. CDR3 nucleotides: TGTGCCAGCAGGGACAGGGAAGAGACCCAGTACTTC.